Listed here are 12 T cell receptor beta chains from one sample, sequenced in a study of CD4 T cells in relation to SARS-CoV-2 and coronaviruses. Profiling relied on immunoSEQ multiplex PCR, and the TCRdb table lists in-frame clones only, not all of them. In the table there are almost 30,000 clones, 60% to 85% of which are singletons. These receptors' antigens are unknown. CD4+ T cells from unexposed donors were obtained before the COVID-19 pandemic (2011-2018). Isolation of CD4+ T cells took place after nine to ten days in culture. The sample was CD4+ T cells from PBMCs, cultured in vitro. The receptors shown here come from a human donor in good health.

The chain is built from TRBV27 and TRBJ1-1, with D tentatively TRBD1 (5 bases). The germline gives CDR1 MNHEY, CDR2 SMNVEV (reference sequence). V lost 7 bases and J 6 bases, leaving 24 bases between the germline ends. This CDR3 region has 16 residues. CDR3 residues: CASKERQGLGGAEAFF. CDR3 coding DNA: TGTGCCAGCAAGGAACGGCAGGGCTTGGGTGGCGCTGAAGCTTTCTTT.

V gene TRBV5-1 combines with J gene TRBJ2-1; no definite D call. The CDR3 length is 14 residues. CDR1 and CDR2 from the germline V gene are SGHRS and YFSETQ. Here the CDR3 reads CASQRGPEGDEQFF. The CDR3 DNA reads TGCGCTTCTCAGCGCGGCCCTGAAGGCGATGAGCAGTTCTTC.

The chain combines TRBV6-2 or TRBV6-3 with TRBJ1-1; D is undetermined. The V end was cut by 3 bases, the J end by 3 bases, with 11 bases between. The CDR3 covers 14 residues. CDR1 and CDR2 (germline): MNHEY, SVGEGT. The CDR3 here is CASSYQKSDTEAFF. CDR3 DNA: TGTGCCAGCAGTTATCAAAAATCCGACACTGAAGCTTTCTTT.

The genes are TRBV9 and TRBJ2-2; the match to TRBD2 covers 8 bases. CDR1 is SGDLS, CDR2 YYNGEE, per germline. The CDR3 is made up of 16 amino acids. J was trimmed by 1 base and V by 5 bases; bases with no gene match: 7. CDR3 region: CASRSPSGGNTGELFF. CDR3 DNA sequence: TGTGCCAGCAGGTCACCCAGCGGGGGGAACACCGGGGAGCTGTTTTTT.

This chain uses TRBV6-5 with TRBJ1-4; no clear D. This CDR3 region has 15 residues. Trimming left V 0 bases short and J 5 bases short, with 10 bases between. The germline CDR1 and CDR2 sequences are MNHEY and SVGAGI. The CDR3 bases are TGTGCCAGCAGTTACTCGACGGTCCGGAATGAAAAACTGTTTTTT. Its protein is CASSYSTVRNEKLFF.

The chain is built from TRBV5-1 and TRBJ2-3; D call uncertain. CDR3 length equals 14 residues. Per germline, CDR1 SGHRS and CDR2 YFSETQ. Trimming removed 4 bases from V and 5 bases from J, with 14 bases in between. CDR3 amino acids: CASSRDPERDTQYF. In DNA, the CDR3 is TGCGCCAGCAGCCGAGACCCAGAAAGAGATACGCAGTATTTT.

The CDR3 DNA is TGCGCCAGCAGCTTGCGGGGGAGCTCCTACAATGAGCAGTTCTTC. Encoded protein: CASSLRGSSYNEQFF. V and J are TRBV5-1 and TRBJ2-1; weak D call: TRBD2 (6 bases). Germline CDR1 and CDR2: SGHRS and YFSETQ. The CDR3 spans 15 residues. The V end lost 1 base, the J end lost 0 bases, and 8 bases lay between the germline ends.

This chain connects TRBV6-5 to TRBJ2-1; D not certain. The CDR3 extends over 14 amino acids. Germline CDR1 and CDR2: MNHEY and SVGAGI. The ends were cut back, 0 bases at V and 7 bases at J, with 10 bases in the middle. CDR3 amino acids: CASSYSGARNEQFF. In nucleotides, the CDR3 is TGTGCCAGCAGTTACTCGGGTGCTAGGAATGAGCAGTTCTTC.

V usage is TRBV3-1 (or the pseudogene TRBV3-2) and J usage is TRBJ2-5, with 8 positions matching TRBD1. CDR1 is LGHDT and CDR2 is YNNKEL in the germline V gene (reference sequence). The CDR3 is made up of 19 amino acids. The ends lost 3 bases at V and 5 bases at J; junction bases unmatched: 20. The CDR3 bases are TGTGCCAGCAGCCAGGGGCGGAGACAGGGGCCCTTGGGGGAGGAGACCCAGTACTTC. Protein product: CASSQGRRQGPLGEETQYF.

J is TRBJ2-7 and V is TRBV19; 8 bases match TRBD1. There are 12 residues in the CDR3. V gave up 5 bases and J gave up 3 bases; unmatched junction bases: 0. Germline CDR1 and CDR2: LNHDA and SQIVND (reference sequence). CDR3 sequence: CASSDRGYEQYF. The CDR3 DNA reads TGTGCCAGTAGTGACAGGGGCTACGAGCAGTACTTC.

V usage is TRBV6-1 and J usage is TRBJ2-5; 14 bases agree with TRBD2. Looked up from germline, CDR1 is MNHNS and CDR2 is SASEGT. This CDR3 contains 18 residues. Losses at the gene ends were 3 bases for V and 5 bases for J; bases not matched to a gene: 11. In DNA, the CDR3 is TGTGCCAGCAGTGACCATTACCTGGGACTAGCGGGAGTGGAGACCCAGTACTTC. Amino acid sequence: CASSDHYLGLAGVETQYF.

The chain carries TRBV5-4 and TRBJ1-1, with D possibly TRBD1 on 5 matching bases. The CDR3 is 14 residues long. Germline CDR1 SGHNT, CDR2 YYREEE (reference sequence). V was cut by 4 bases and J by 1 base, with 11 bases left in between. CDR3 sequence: CASSRPTGNTEAFF. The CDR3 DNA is TGTGCCAGCAGCCGACCAACAGGGAACACTGAAGCTTTCTTT.